This TCR beta chain was sequenced during a study of T cell responses to AZD1222 COVID-19 vaccine. Of note for this clone: Its antigen is still unknown.

Using immunoSEQ multiplex PCR, the repertoire was profiled, and TCRdb retains in-frame clones only, with some absent. The sample shows around 97,000 clones, 75% to 90% of them seen only once. Study-wide points: Within unmutated variant regions lay the reported targets of nearly half of spike-specific TCRs.

V lost 3 bases to trimming and J lost 2 bases; unmatched junction nucleotides: 9. The CDR3 is 16 amino acids. CDR1 is MDHEN and CDR2 is SYDVKM in the germline V gene. Specimen: peripheral blood, collected on day 0 of AZD1222 vaccination. V gene TRBV28 combines with J gene TRBJ2-7; 8 positions match TRBD2. This clonotype originated in an adult in good health. CDR3 nucleotides: TGTGCCAGCAGTTTTGAACTAGCGGTCCTAACCTACGAGCAGTACTTC. Protein sequence: CASSFELAVLTYEQYF.